This TCR beta chain was sequenced in a study of cytomegalovirus exposure and HLA in healthy donors. About the study: As an earlier analysis found, some 170 million T cells yielded about 120 million unique TCR beta sequences. Study results and caveats: In a later analysis, most CMV-associated TCR beta chains appeared HLA-restricted.

As to this clone: Its cognate antigen is unknown.

Both 60 Vbeta primers and 13 Jbeta primers went into the PCR. Libraries were prepared by immunoSEQ multiplex PCR; TCRdb keeps only in-frame clonotypes and omits some of them. The sample lists 90,000 or so clones; 82% were seen once. This receptor was obtained from a man aged 25 to 40 in good health and CMV-seropositive. Sequenced sample: PBMCs.

CDR3 residues: CAWSRPGQGPPDEKLFF. CDR3 DNA sequence: TGTGCCTGGAGTCGACCGGGACAGGGCCCCCCCGATGAAAAACTGTTTTTT. V usage is TRBV30 and J usage is TRBJ1-4; 9 bases line up with TRBD1. J lost 6 bases, V lost 2 bases, and 13 bases had no gene match. Germline CDR1 and CDR2: GTSNPN and SVGIG (reference sequence). This CDR3 has 17 amino acids.